This T cell receptor beta chain was captured in a study of Ad26.COV2.S vaccination and SARS-CoV-2 variants. General study points: Vaccine and placebo recipients had comparable breadth of non-spike TCRs.

Treatment here: some 20 received Ad26.COV2.S at low or high dose, single or two shots; about 5 received placebo; per-sample allocation not given. After the first vaccine or placebo injection, samples were drawn on day 63. Adults aged 18-55 years in Boston included the donor. Sequencing used immunoSEQ multiplex PCR; TCRdb keeps in-frame clones, though not all of them. The sample includes some 350,000 clones, roughly 88% seen only once; the top ten take around 5.5%. A word on this clone: Antigen: not known.

In germline, CDR1 is SGDLS, CDR2 YYNGEE. The CDR3 covers 15 residues. V gave up 7 bases and J gave up 2 bases; unmatched junction bases: 6. The sequenced sample was peripheral blood, obtained in a trial of Ad26.COV2.S vaccine versus placebo. The chain uses TRBV9 and TRBJ2-3; 11 positions agree with TRBD2. The source of this sequence is a person aged 18-60 years who received the Ad26.COV2.S COVID-19 vaccine or a placebo. CDR3 amino acids: CASSTSGVDTDTQYF. For the CDR3, the DNA is TGTGCCAGCTCGACTAGCGGGGTAGACACAGATACGCAGTATTTT.